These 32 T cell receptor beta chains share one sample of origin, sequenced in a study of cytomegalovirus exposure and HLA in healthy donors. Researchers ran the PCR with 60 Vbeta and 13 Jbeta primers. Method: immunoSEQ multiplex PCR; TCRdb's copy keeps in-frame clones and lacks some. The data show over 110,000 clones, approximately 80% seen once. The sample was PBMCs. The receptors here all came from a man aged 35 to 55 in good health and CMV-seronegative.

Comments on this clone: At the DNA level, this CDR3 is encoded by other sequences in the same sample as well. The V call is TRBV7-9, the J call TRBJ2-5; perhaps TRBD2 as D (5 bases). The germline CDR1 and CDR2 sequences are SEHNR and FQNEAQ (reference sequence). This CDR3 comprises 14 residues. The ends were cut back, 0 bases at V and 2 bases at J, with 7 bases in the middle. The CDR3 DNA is TGTGCCAGCAGCTTAGCTCGGGAACAAGAGACCCAGTACTTC. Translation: CASSLAREQETQYF.

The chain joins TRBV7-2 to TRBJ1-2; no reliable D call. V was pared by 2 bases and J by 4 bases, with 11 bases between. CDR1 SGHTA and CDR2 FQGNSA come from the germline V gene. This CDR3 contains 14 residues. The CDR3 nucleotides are TGTGCCAGCAGCTTATCTCCTTCGGGCTATGGCTACACCTTC. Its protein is CASSLSPSGYGYTF.

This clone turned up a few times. Here the CDR3 DNA reads TGTGCCAGCAGCGTAGCAGGGGGGAGTGAAGCTTTCTTT. It specifies CASSVAGGSEAFF. This chain links TRBV9 with TRBJ1-1; 7 bases fit TRBD1. V lost 0 bases to trimming and J lost 7 bases; unmatched junction nucleotides: 3. The germline V gene has CDR1 SGDLS and CDR2 YYNGEE. CDR3 length equals 13 residues.

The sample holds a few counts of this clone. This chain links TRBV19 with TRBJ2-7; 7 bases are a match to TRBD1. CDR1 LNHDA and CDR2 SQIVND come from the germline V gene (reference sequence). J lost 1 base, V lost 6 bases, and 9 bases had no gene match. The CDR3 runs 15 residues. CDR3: CASSPDRVDSYEQYF. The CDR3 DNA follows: TGTGCCAGTAGCCCCGACAGGGTAGATTCCTACGAGCAGTACTTC.

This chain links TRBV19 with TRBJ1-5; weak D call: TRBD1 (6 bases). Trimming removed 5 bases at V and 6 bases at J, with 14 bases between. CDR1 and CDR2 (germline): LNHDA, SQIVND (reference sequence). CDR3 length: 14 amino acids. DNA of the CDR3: TGTGCCAGTAGTGAAGGGGGAACCGGTCAGCCCCAGCATTTT. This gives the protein CASSEGGTGQPQHF.

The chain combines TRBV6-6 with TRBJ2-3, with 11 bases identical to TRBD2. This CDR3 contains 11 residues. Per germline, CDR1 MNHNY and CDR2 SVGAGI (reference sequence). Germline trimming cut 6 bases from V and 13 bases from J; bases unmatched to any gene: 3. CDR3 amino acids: CASRTSGDKYF. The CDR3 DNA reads TGTGCCAGCAGGACTAGCGGGGATAAGTATTTT.

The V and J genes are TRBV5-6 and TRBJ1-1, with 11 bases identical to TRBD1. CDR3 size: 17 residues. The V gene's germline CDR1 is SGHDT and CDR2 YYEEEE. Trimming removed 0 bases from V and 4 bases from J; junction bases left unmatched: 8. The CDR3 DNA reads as TGTGCCAGCAGCTTGGTGGACAGGGGGCGGGTCGGCACTGAAGCTTTCTTT. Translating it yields CASSLVDRGRVGTEAFF.

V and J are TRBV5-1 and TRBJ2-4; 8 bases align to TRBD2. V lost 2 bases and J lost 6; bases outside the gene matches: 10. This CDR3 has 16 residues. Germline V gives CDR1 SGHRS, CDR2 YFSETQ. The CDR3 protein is CASSFGGAGGSNIQYF. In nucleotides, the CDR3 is TGCGCCAGCAGCTTTGGGGGGGCGGGGGGATCAAACATTCAGTACTTC.

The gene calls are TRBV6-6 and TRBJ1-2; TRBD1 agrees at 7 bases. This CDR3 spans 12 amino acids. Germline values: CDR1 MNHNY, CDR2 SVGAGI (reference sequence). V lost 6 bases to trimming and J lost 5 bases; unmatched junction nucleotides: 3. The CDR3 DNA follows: TGTGCCAGCAGCGGGGGACAGTATGGCTACACCTTC. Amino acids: CASSGGQYGYTF.

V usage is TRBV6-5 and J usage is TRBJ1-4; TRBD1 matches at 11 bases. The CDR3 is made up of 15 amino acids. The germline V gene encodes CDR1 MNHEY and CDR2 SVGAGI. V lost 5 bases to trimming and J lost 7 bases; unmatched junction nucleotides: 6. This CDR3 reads CASSTGTGGVEKLFF. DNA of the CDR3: TGTGCCAGCAGTACTGGGACAGGGGGAGTTGAAAAACTGTTTTTT.

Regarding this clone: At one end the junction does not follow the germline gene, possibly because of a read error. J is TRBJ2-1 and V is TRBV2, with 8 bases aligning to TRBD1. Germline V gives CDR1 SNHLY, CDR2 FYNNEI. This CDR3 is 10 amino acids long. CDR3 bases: TGTGCCAGCCCCGGGACAGGTTTGATCTTC. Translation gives CASPGTGLIF.

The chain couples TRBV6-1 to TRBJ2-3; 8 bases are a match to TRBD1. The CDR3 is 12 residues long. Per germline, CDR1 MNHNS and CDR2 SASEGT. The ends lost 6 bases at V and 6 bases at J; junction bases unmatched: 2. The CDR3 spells CASSRQGDTQYF. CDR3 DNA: TGTGCCAGCAGCCGACAGGGGGATACGCAGTATTTT.

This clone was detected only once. The CDR3 sequence is CASSSGQGVGTEAFF. As DNA, the CDR3 is TGCGCCAGCAGCTCCGGACAGGGAGTTGGGACTGAAGCTTTCTTT. The chain couples TRBV5-1 to TRBJ1-1; 8 nucleotides match TRBD1. Per the germline V gene, CDR1 is SGHRS and CDR2 is YFSETQ. Losses at the gene ends were 3 bases for V and 5 bases for J; bases not matched to a gene: 9. This CDR3 contains 15 residues.

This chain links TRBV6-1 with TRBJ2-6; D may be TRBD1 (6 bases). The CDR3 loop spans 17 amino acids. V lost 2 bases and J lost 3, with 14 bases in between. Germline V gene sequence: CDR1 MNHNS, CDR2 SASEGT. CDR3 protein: CASSESARGGGANVLTF. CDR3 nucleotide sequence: TGTGCCAGCAGTGAATCGGCCAGAGGGGGTGGGGCCAACGTCCTGACTTTC.

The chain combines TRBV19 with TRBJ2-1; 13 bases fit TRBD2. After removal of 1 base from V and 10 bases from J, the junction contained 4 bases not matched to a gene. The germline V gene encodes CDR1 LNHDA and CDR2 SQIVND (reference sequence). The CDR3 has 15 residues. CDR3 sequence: CASSIGTSGGEEQFF. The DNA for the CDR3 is TGTGCCAGTAGTATAGGGACTAGCGGGGGAGAGGAGCAGTTCTTC.

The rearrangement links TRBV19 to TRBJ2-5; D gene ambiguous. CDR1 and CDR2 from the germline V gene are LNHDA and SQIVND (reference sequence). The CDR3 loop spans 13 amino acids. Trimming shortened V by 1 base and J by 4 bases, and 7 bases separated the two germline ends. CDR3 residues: CASSIGQRETQYF. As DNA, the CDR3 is TGTGCCAGTAGTATAGGGCAGCGAGAGACCCAGTACTTC. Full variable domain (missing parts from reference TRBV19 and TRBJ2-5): DGGITQSPKYLFRKEGQNVTLSCEQNLNHDAMYWYRQDPGQGLRLIYYSQIVNDFQKGDIAEGYSVSREKKESFPLTVTSAQKNPTAFYLCASSIGQRETQYFGPGTRLLVL.

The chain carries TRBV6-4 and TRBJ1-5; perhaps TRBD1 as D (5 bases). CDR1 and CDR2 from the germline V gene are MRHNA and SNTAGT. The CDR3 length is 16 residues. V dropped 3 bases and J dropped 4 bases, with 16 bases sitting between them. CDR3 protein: CASSETGLPLNQPQHF. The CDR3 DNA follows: TGTGCCAGCAGTGAAACAGGCTTACCTCTTAATCAGCCCCAGCATTTT.

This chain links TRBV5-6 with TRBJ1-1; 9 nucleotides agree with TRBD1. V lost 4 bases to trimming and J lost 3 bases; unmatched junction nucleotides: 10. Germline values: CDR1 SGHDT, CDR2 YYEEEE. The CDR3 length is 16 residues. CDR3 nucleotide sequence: TGTGCCAGCAGCATATTGGCCGGGACAGGGCACACTGAAGCTTTCTTT. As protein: CASSILAGTGHTEAFF. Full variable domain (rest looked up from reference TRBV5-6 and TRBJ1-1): DAGVTQSPTHLIKTRGQQVTLRCSPKSGHDTVSWYQQALGQGPQFIFQYYEEEERQRGNFPDRFSGHQFPNYSSELNVNALLLGDSALYLCASSILAGTGHTEAFFGQGTRLTVV.

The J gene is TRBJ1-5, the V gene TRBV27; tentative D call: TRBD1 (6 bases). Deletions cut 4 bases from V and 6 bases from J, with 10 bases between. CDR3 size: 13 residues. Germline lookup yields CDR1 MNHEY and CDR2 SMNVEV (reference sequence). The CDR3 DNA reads TGTGCCAGCAGTTCCAGGGGATTTCAGCCCCAGCATTTT. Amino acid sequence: CASSSRGFQPQHF.

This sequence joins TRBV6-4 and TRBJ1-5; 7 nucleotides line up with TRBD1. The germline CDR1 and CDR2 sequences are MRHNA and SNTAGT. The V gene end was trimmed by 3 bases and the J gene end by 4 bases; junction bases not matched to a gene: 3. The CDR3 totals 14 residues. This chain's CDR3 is CASSEAGGNQPQHF. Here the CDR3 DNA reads TGTGCCAGCAGTGAAGCAGGGGGAAATCAGCCCCAGCATTTT.

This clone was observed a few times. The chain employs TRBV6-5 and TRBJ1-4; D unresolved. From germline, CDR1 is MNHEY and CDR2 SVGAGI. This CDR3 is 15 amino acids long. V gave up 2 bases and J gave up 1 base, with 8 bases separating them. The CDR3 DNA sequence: TGTGCCAGCAGTTACAACCAGATAACTAATGAAAAACTGTTTTTT. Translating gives CASSYNQITNEKLFF.

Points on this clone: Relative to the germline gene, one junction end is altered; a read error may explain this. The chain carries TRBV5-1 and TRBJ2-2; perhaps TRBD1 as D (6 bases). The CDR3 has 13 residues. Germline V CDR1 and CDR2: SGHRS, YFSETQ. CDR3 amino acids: CASSLRAGEQVNF. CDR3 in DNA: TGCGCCAGCAGCTTGAGGGCAGGGGAGCAAGTTAATTTT.

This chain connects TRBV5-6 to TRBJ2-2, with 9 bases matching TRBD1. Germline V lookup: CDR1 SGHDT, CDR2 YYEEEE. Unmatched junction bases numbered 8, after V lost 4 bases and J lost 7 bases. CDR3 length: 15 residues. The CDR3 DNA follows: TGTGCCAGCAGCAAAAACAGGGGGCAAGGCGGGGAGCTGTTTTTT. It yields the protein CASSKNRGQGGELFF.

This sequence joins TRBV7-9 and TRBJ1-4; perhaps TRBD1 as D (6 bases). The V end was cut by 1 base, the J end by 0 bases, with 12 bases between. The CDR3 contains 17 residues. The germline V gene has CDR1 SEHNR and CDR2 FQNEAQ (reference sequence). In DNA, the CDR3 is TGTGCCAGCAGCTTAGGGACAGCAACGGCAACTAATGAAAAACTGTTTTTT. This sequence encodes CASSLGTATATNEKLFF.

CDR3: CASSQVGGVTNEKLFF. Written as DNA, the CDR3 is TGTGCCAGCAGCCAAGTCGGGGGTGTTACTAATGAAAAACTGTTTTTT. The V gene is TRBV14, the J gene TRBJ1-4; the D gene is possibly TRBD1 (5 bases). Germline V gives CDR1 SGHDN, CDR2 FVKESK. There are 16 residues in the CDR3. The V gene lost 1 base and the J gene lost 2 bases, with 11 bases spanning the gap.

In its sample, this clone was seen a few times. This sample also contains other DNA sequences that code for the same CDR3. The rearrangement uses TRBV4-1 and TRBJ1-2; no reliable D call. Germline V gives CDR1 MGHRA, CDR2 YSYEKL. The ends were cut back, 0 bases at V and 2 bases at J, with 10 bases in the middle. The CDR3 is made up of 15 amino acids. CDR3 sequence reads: CASSQDPTGNYGYTF. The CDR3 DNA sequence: TGCGCCAGCAGCCAAGATCCAACGGGGAACTATGGCTACACCTTC.

The CDR3 coding sequence is TGCACCAGCAGCCAAGATGTGGCCGAGCGAAGCTCCTACAATGAGCAGTTCTTC. This encodes CTSSQDVAERSSYNEQFF. The chain is built from TRBV1 and TRBJ2-1; the table's D call, TRBD2, was not checked against the DNA. TRBV1 represents a pseudogene. The CDR3 is made up of 18 amino acids.

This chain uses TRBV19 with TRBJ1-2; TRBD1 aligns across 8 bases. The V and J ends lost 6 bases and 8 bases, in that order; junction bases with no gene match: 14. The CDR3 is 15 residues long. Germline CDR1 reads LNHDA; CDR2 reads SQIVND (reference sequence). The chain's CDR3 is CASRSPGQGNWGYTF. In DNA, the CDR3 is TGTGCCAGTAGGAGCCCCGGACAGGGAAATTGGGGCTACACCTTC.

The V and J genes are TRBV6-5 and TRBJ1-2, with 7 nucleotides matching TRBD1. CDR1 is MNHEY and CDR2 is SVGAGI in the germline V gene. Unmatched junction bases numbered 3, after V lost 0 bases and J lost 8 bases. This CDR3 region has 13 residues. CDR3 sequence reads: CASSYSEGAGYTF. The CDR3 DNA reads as TGTGCCAGCAGTTACTCGGAGGGGGCGGGCTACACCTTC.

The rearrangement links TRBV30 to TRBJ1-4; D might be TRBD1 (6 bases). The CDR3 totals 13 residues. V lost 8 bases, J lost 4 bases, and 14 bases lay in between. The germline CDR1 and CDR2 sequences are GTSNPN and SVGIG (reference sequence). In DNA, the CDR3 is TGTGCCCAGACGGACAGATATAATGAAAAACTGTTTTTT. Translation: CAQTDRYNEKLFF.

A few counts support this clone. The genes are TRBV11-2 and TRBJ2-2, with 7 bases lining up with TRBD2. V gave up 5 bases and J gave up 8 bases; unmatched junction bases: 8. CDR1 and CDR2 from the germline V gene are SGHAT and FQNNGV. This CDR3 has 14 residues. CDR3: CASSQTRGEGELFF. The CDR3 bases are TGTGCCAGCAGCCAGACCCGGGGGGAAGGGGAGCTGTTTTTT.

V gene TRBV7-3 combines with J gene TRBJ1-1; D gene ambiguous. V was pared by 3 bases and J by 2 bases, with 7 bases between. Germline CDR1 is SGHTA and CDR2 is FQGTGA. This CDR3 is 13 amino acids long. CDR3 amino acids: CASSLTPNTEAFF. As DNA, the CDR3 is TGTGCCAGCAGCTTGACACCTAACACTGAAGCTTTCTTT.